This record looks at one T cell receptor beta chain sequence and its context. The antigen is not known. Assay used: immunoSEQ multiplex PCR; TCRdb lists only in-frame clones, some missing. The repertoire includes around 19,000 clones, approximately 74% of them detected once, and around 28% sits in the top ten. This specimen comes from a study of OX40 agonist ivuxolimab in advanced cancers. Background on the study: A history of anti-PD-1, anti-PD-L1 or anti-CTLA-4 therapy was acceptable, and approximately 40% had some.

Study outcomes and limitations: CD8+ T cells averaged more expanded clones than CD4+. In the 0.1-3.0 mg/kg groups, partial responders showed among the lowest expansion. In the 0.1 to 3.0 mg/kg range, CD4+ and CD8+ blood T cells had expanded clonally by week 6.

CDR1 and CDR2 from the germline V gene are MDHEN and SYDVKM. The CDR3 sequence is 16 residues long. Trimming stripped 7 bases from V and 0 bases from J, with 16 bases between. The clonotype originates from an adult with an advanced solid tumor such as melanoma, head and neck, liver or kidney cancer. The chain recombines TRBV28 with TRBJ1-5, with D possibly being TRBD1 (5 bases). The input for sequencing was CD4+ or CD8+ T cells sorted from blood, taken in a trial of the OX40 agonist ivuxolimab. The CDR3 DNA reads as TGTGCCAGCAAGGCCAGGGTCCCTTATAGCAATCAGCCCCAGCATTTT. Amino acid sequence: CASKARVPYSNQPQHF. The full variable domain, completed using reference TRBV28 and TRBJ1-5, is DVKVTQSSRYLVKRTGEKVFLECVQDMDHENMFWYRQDPGLGLRLIYFSYDVKMKEKGDIPEGYSVSREKKERFSLILESASTNQTSMYLCASKARVPYSNQPQHFGDGTRLSIL.